One sample yielded the 20 T cell receptor beta chains listed below, sequenced in a study of blood T cell repertoires in COVID-19. Data came from immunoSEQ multiplex PCR; TCRdb stores just in-frame clones and leaves some out. Of over 250,000 clones listed, about four fifths are singletons. Sequencing input: peripheral blood. These receptors were taken from a woman between 45 and 60 years old who had recovered from COVID-19.

The chain joins TRBV28 to TRBJ1-3, with D possibly being TRBD1 (6 bases). The V and J ends lost 6 bases and 0 bases respectively, with 12 bases between them. Looked up from germline, CDR1 is MDHEN and CDR2 is SYDVKM. The CDR3 runs 15 residues. CDR3 coding DNA: TGTGCCAGCAGGCCGGACAGTAACTCTGGAAACACCATATATTTT. The encoded protein is CASRPDSNSGNTIYF.

This clone appeared a single time. The chain has TRBV6-2 or TRBV6-3 and TRBJ1-5; tentatively, D is TRBD1 (6 bases). Trimming took off 2 bases at V and 2 bases at J, with 10 bases between the two ends. Germline CDR1 and CDR2: MNHEY and SVGEGT. The CDR3 totals 15 residues. CDR3 region: CASSYRAGGNQPQHF. In DNA, the CDR3 is TGTGCCAGCAGTTACCGGGCAGGGGGCAATCAGCCCCAGCATTTT.

The chain carries TRBV6-6 and TRBJ2-1, with 9 bases matching TRBD1. The V gene end was trimmed by 4 bases and the J gene end by 6 bases; junction bases not matched to a gene: 7. Germline loops: CDR1 MNHNY, CDR2 SVGAGI (reference sequence). This CDR3 region has 15 residues. The CDR3 sequence: CASSSEGTGLNEQFF. The DNA for the CDR3 is TGTGCCAGCAGTTCGGAGGGGACAGGGCTCAATGAGCAGTTCTTC.

This clone came up many times. The chain carries TRBV24-1 and TRBJ1-2, with TRBD1 matching over 7 bases. J lost 5 bases, V lost 4 bases, and 6 bases had no gene match. This CDR3 spans 14 amino acids. Germline V gene data show CDR1 as KGHDR and CDR2 as SFDVKD. CDR3 nucleotides: TGTGCCACCAGTGACACGACAGGGTCTTATGGCTACACCTTC. This translates into CATSDTTGSYGYTF.

V is TRBV4-1 and J is TRBJ1-3; D unresolved. Germline V CDR1 and CDR2: MGHRA, YSYEKL. Trimming pared 0 bases from V and 0 bases from J, leaving 9 bases between. The CDR3 totals 16 residues. The CDR3 reads CASSQDEGFSGNTIYF. CDR3 sequence (DNA): TGCGCCAGCAGCCAAGATGAGGGTTTCTCTGGAAACACCATATATTTT.

The V and J genes are TRBV5-4 and TRBJ2-3; D is uncertain. V was pared by 0 bases and J by 4 bases, with 3 bases between. Germline V gene sequence: CDR1 SGHNT, CDR2 YYREEE (reference sequence). This CDR3 region has 12 residues. This chain's CDR3 is CASSLDSDTQYF. In DNA, the CDR3 is TGTGCCAGCAGCTTGGACTCAGATACGCAGTATTTT.

In its sample, this clone was seen a few times. The V and J genes are TRBV28 and TRBJ2-7, with D tentatively TRBD1 (6 bases). Germline V lookup: CDR1 MDHEN, CDR2 SYDVKM. The CDR3 loop spans 13 amino acids. V dropped 5 bases and J dropped 1 base, with 9 bases sitting between them. The CDR3 sequence: CASSRGTSYEQYF. The CDR3 nucleotides read TGTGCCAGCAGTAGAGGGACATCCTACGAGCAGTACTTC. Drawing the rest from reference TRBV28 and TRBJ2-7, the complete variable domain is DVKVTQSSRYLVKRTGEKVFLECVQDMDHENMFWYRQDPGLGLRLIYFSYDVKMKEKGDIPEGYSVSREKKERFSLILESASTNQTSMYLCASSRGTSYEQYFGPGTRLTVT.

In its sample, this clone was seen a few times. The chain carries TRBV19 and TRBJ2-7, with TRBD1 identical over 7 bases. The V gene end was trimmed by 5 bases and the J gene end by 1 base; junction bases not matched to a gene: 2. Germline CDR1 is LNHDA and CDR2 is SQIVND (reference sequence). The CDR3 has 13 amino acids. CDR3 nucleotide sequence: TGTGCCAGTAGTCCGGGACAGTCCTACGAGCAGTACTTC. Translating it yields CASSPGQSYEQYF.

This chain connects TRBV2 to TRBJ1-1; tentatively, D is TRBD1 (6 bases). The CDR3 covers 16 residues. The ends were cut back, 6 bases at V and 4 bases at J, with 21 bases in the middle. Germline values: CDR1 SNHLY, CDR2 FYNNEI. Here the CDR3 DNA reads TGTGCCAGCAGCCGAAGCGGGGGGCCAGTAAGCACTGAAGCTTTCTTT. Translation: CASSRSGGPVSTEAFF.

The chain employs TRBV27 and TRBJ2-1; 9 positions agree with TRBD2. CDR3 size: 15 residues. Germline CDR1 and CDR2: MNHEY and SMNVEV (reference sequence). The V and J ends lost 2 bases and 6 bases, in that order; junction bases with no gene match: 5. In nucleotides, the CDR3 is TGTGCCAGCAGTTTAAGCGGGAGGATTGGCAATGAGCAGTTCTTC. This codes for CASSLSGRIGNEQFF.

The chain couples TRBV27 to TRBJ1-2, with D unclear. The CDR3 extends over 17 amino acids. The V end lost 0 bases, the J end lost 8 bases, and 22 bases lay between the germline ends. In germline, CDR1 is MNHEY, CDR2 SMNVEV (reference sequence). CDR3 amino acids: CASSLSTGGSHQDGYTF. The CDR3 DNA reads as TGTGCCAGCAGTTTATCGACTGGCGGGTCACACCAGGACGGCTACACCTTC.

This clone was found once. V and J are TRBV28 and TRBJ1-1; the D is unclear. Germline-derived CDR1 and CDR2 are MDHEN and SYDVKM. This CDR3 region has 14 residues. V lost 2 bases and J 2 bases, leaving 9 bases between the germline ends. The CDR3 nucleotides are TGTGCCAGCAGTTTAGTTCTGAGAAACACTGAAGCTTTCTTT. Translation gives CASSLVLRNTEAFF.

This rearrangement joins TRBV6-5 to TRBJ2-5, with 9 bases identical to TRBD2. Looked up from germline, CDR1 is MNHEY and CDR2 is SVGAGI. This CDR3 contains 13 residues. Trimming removed 6 bases from V and 5 bases from J; junction bases left unmatched: 4. CDR3 bases: TGTGCCAGCAGGGTAGCGGGGGCGGAGACCCAGTACTTC. Its translation: CASRVAGAETQYF.

The chain joins TRBV28 to TRBJ1-6, with 7 bases identical to TRBD1. The V gene's germline CDR1 is MDHEN and CDR2 SYDVKM. V shed 10 bases and J 7 bases; nucleotides not matched to a gene: 4. This CDR3 has 12 amino acids. CDR3 sequence (DNA): TGTGCCACTAGACAGGGAAATTCACCCCTCCACTTT. It translates to CATRQGNSPLHF.

This rearrangement joins TRBV7-9 to TRBJ1-2, with D possibly TRBD1 on 6 matching bases. The germline V gene has CDR1 SEHNR and CDR2 FQNEAQ (reference sequence). Between the trimmed V and J ends, which lost 5 bases and 8 bases, there was a span of 18 bases. The length of the CDR3 is 14 residues. The CDR3 DNA sequence: TGTGCCAGCAGCCAACAGGGACCTCCCGGCGGCTACACCTTC. It translates to CASSQQGPPGGYTF.

This clone was recorded a few times. The V and J genes are TRBV28 and TRBJ1-1; D is unresolved. Germline CDR1 reads MDHEN; CDR2 reads SYDVKM. V lost 8 bases to trimming and J lost 8 bases, with 15 bases between them. CDR3 length: 12 amino acids. CDR3 amino acids: CASLFSYGEAFF. The CDR3 coding sequence is TGTGCCAGCCTATTCTCGTACGGGGAAGCTTTCTTT.

This chain links TRBV14 with TRBJ2-7, with 7 bases fitting TRBD1. V lost 4 bases, J lost 4 bases, and 4 bases stayed unmatched. Germline loops: CDR1 SGHDN, CDR2 FVKESK. There are 13 residues in the CDR3. The CDR3 here is CASSRDRVYEQYF. The CDR3 DNA reads TGTGCCAGCAGCCGCGACAGGGTGTACGAGCAGTACTTC.

The chain couples TRBV28 to TRBJ1-1; 8 nucleotides match TRBD1. Unmatched junction bases numbered 2, after V lost 4 bases and J lost 4 bases. Germline-derived CDR1 and CDR2 are MDHEN and SYDVKM. The CDR3 sequence is 13 residues long. CDR3 in DNA: TGTGCCAGCAGTTACAGGGGGGTCACTGAAGCTTTCTTT. Protein: CASSYRGVTEAFF.

The rearrangement uses TRBV19 and TRBJ1-1, with a possible D match to TRBD1 (5 bases). The CDR3 runs 12 residues. V shed 4 bases and J shed 6 bases, with 9 bases lying between them. CDR1 and CDR2 from the germline V gene are LNHDA and SQIVND (reference sequence). The CDR3 DNA reads TGTGCCAGTAGTAGCAGGGTTGCTGAAGCTTTCTTT. This encodes CASSSRVAEAFF.

The V call is TRBV6-5, the J call TRBJ2-3; 9 bases are a match to TRBD1. The CDR3 has 16 residues. CDR1 MNHEY and CDR2 SVGAGI come from the germline V gene. With 0 bases clipped from V and 4 bases from J, the junction kept 5 bases outside the gene matches. CDR3 sequence reads: CASSYSRGTGSDTQYF. The CDR3, as DNA: TGTGCCAGCAGTTACTCGAGAGGGACAGGGTCAGATACGCAGTATTTT.